The clone carrying this T cell receptor (beta chain) occurred a few times. Its antigen is not identified. The V end lost 11 bases, the J end lost 5 bases, and 13 bases lay between the germline ends. Germline V gives CDR1 MNHEY, CDR2 SVGEGT. The CDR3 runs 12 residues. From the reads, TCRdb called clonotypes with MiXCR, one entry per CDR3 protein. The sample includes about 890,000 distinct CDR3 sequences, 31% of them seen just once. The sample originates from a study of T cell repertoires in cytomegalovirus infection. Overall study context: Both recently identified HLA-C-restricted and well-studied HLA-B-restricted CMV epitopes were used in the study. TCR beta signatures that were public indicated CMV infection and matching HLA type.

Study-wide results and limits: Across the ex vivo response, the dominant clonotypes were HLA-C-restricted CMV-specific TCR beta clonotypes.

The chain carries TRBV6-2 or TRBV6-3 and TRBJ2-1, with a tentative D call TRBD1 (6 bases). The sequence was obtained from a human donor in good health (CMV status not recorded). Some clones in this sample may be carry-over from other donors' samples. Sequencing was performed on cultured CD8+ T cells from PBMCs, taken from culture after CMV antigen stimulation. As DNA, the CDR3 is TGTGCCGGAAGGACAGCTAACAATGAGCAGTTCTTC. Its translation: CAGRTANNEQFF.